There are a few counts of the clone carrying this T cell receptor beta chain. Its matching antigen is unknown. The data stem from a study of naive and memory T cell subsets. Findings of the study overall: TCR transcript changes with activation or differentiation may affect this RNA method.

The library had UMIs added by 3' ligation of an oligonucleotide to TCR cDNA. Adult healthy volunteers gave 2.5 ml peripheral blood for whole-blood RNA. Cells were not sorted; total RNA input targeted roughly 1 to 1,100 ng. Four PCR rounds used nested alpha and beta constant region primers plus the SP2 primer. Blood and skin TCR RNA was reverse transcribed with alpha and beta constant primers. A single record per CDR3 protein comes from TCRdb applying MiXCR to the 5' RACE reads. The sample includes roughly 56,000 distinct CDR3 sequences, about 7% seen only once; the top ten take around 9.6%. Germline V gives CDR1 MNHEY, CDR2 SVGEGT. V was cut by 0 bases and J by 2 bases, with 10 bases left in between. This CDR3 has 16 residues.

This receptor was taken from a male donor in good health. The chain carries TRBV6-2 or TRBV6-3 and TRBJ2-2, with a possible D match to TRBD1 (6 bases). The CDR3 DNA is TGTGCCAGCAGTTACTCGTTGGACAGTAACACCGGGGAGCTGTTTTTT. Translated, it gives CASSYSLDSNTGELFF.